The 11 T cell receptor beta chains below all came from one sample that was sequenced in a study of blood T cell repertoires in COVID-19. Assay used: immunoSEQ multiplex PCR; TCRdb lists only in-frame clones, some missing. Of under 300,000 clones listed, approximately 82% are singletons. The material sequenced was peripheral blood. The receptor source for this set is a man older than 75 with acute or convalescent COVID-19.

The V gene is TRBV3-1 (or the pseudogene TRBV3-2), the J gene TRBJ2-3; TRBD2 aligns across 12 bases. Germline values: CDR1 LGHDT, CDR2 YNNKEL (reference sequence). The CDR3 is 16 amino acids. V lost 5 bases and J lost 10; bases outside the gene matches: 13. The CDR3 sequence is CASSFGTSGPRGSQYF. In nucleotides, the CDR3 is TGTGCCAGCAGCTTCGGGACTAGCGGGCCGAGAGGCTCGCAGTATTTT.

The gene calls are TRBV10-3 and TRBJ2-2, with 10 bases matching TRBD2. With V trimmed by 7 bases and J by 5 bases, 4 bases remained unmatched. CDR3 length equals 14 residues. CDR1 is ENHRY, CDR2 SYGVKD, per germline. The CDR3: CAINSGGPTGELFF. The CDR3, as DNA: TGTGCCATCAATAGCGGGGGGCCAACCGGGGAGCTGTTTTTT.

This clone was seen more than once but under ten times. The chain carries TRBV28 and TRBJ2-7; TRBD1 matches at 9 bases. Germline V gene lookup returns CDR1 MDHEN and CDR2 SYDVKM. With 6 bases clipped from V and 4 bases from J, the junction kept 22 bases outside the gene matches. This CDR3 is 19 amino acids long. CDR3 amino acids: CASSLGWGQGSRRTYEQYF. The CDR3 DNA is TGTGCCAGCAGCCTGGGATGGGGACAGGGCTCAAGGAGGACTTACGAGCAGTACTTC.

The chain is built from TRBV30 and TRBJ1-2; 7 positions agree with TRBD1. Germline V gives CDR1 GTSNPN, CDR2 SVGIG (reference sequence). Losses at the gene ends were 4 bases for V and 0 bases for J; bases not matched to a gene: 5. CDR3 length equals 14 residues. The CDR3 sequence is CAWNQGGSNYGYTF. For the CDR3, the DNA is TGTGCCTGGAATCAGGGGGGATCTAACTATGGCTACACCTTC.

Written as DNA, the CDR3 is TGTGCCAGTAGTAAGGCTAGACAAGAGACCCAGTACTTC. This translates into CASSKARQETQYF. This chain joins TRBV19 and TRBJ2-5; D unresolved. Trimming cost V 4 bases and J 2 bases, with 8 bases left between them. Germline V gene sequence: CDR1 LNHDA, CDR2 SQIVND (reference sequence). The CDR3 has 13 residues.

This clone was detected only once. The rearrangement uses TRBV19 and TRBJ1-3; TRBD1 matches at 7 bases. CDR3 length: 14 amino acids. Trimming removed 5 bases from V and 0 bases from J; junction bases left unmatched: 1. CDR1 and CDR2 from the germline V gene are LNHDA and SQIVND (reference sequence). Here the CDR3 reads CASSRDSSGNTIYF. CDR3 in DNA: TGTGCCAGTAGTCGGGACAGCTCTGGAAACACCATATATTTT.

The chain is built from TRBV19 and TRBJ2-5; D is unclear. Looked up from germline, CDR1 is LNHDA and CDR2 is SQIVND (reference sequence). V lost 4 bases to trimming and J lost 4 bases, with 16 bases between them. The CDR3 covers 15 residues. The CDR3 nucleotides are TGTGCCAGTAGTAGAGCCCTAGTGGATTCAGAGACCCAGTACTTC. Amino acids: CASSRALVDSETQYF.

This rearrangement joins TRBV2 to TRBJ2-5; TRBD2 aligns across 8 bases. From germline, CDR1 is SNHLY and CDR2 FYNNEI. V dropped 6 bases and J dropped 4; count of bases not matched to a gene: 16. The CDR3 covers 17 residues. The CDR3 nucleotides read TGTGCCAGCAGAGCCCAACTAGTAGCGGGAAGGGGAGAGACCCAGTACTTC. This sequence encodes CASRAQLVAGRGETQYF.

The chain uses TRBV24-1 and TRBJ2-5; 7 bases align to TRBD1. The CDR3 is 15 residues long. Per the germline V gene, CDR1 is KGHDR and CDR2 is SFDVKD. The ends lost 3 bases at V and 4 bases at J; junction bases unmatched: 7. CDR3 sequence (DNA): TGTGCCACCAGTGATGAGGGCAGGGGGTCAGAGACCCAGTACTTC. It specifies CATSDEGRGSETQYF.

The genes are TRBV19 and TRBJ2-2; a possible D gene is TRBD2 (6 bases). V was cut by 3 bases and J by 7 bases, with 15 bases left in between. Per germline, CDR1 LNHDA and CDR2 SQIVND (reference sequence). The CDR3 is made up of 15 amino acids. CDR3 nucleotide sequence: TGTGCCAGTAGTATGGGTACGGGGGAAGGCGGGGAGCTGTTTTTT. Its protein product is CASSMGTGEGGELFF.

The V and J genes are TRBV7-6 and TRBJ2-7, with 7 bases identical to TRBD1. Germline V gives CDR1 SGHVS, CDR2 FNYEAQ. The CDR3 has 13 residues. Trimming took 5 bases from V and 5 from J; bases not matched to a gene: 6. The CDR3 reads CASSRDRDHEQYF. DNA for the CDR3: TGTGCCAGCAGCCGCGACAGGGACCACGAGCAGTACTTC.